Each of the 3 T cell receptor beta chains below was sequenced from the same sample in a study of T-cell reconstitution after alpha-beta-depleted transplantation in children. Preparing the TCRbeta library involved the use of unique molecular identifiers. TCRdb re-called the PCR reads through MiXCR, storing one row per CDR3 protein. Here the sample spans around 500,000 distinct CDR3 sequences, more than 20% being singletons. The sequences come from PBMCs, mostly from graft donor cells, collected 360 days after TCRalphabeta/CD19-depleted stem cell transplant. The receptors were gathered from a boy less than two years old who had a stem cell transplant for acute myeloid leukemia, so the T cells may come from the graft donor.

CDR3 nucleotides: TGTGCCAGCAGCTTAGTGGGATCACTAGTCCCCCACAATGAGCAGTTCTTC. Protein product: CASSLVGSLVPHNEQFF. The chain links TRBV7-2 to TRBJ2-1, with D perhaps matching TRBD2 (5 bases). Between the trimmed V and J ends, which lost 1 base and 5 bases, there was a span of 18 bases. In germline, CDR1 is SGHTA, CDR2 FQGNSA. CDR3 size: 17 residues.

This clonotype was seen only a few times. The chain uses TRBV27 and TRBJ2-3; TRBD1 agrees at 9 bases. V shed 5 bases, J shed 2 bases, and the junction held 8 bases outside the gene matches. The CDR3 length is 16 residues. Germline CDR1 MNHEY, CDR2 SMNVEV (reference sequence). The chain's CDR3 is CASSGGTGFFTDTQYF. The CDR3 nucleotides are TGTGCCAGCAGTGGAGGGACAGGGTTCTTCACAGATACGCAGTATTTT.

The sample holds many counts of this clonotype. The V call is TRBV18, the J call TRBJ2-7; 7 nucleotides align to TRBD1. Germline loops: CDR1 KGHSH, CDR2 LQKENI. The ends lost 0 bases at V and 2 bases at J; junction bases unmatched: 1. The CDR3 is 14 residues long. Here the CDR3 reads CASSPPQGAYEQYF. The CDR3 DNA reads TGTGCCAGCTCACCACCCCAGGGGGCCTACGAGCAGTACTTC.